The clone carrying this TCR beta chain is identified as medium-sized (0.01 to 0.1%) from frequency. Antigen specificity is unknown. TRB rearrangements were amplified by touch-down multiplex PCR with mixed TRB-A/B primers. TCRdb re-called the multiplex PCR reads and shows each CDR3 protein once, DNA omitted. The table counts about 9,500 distinct CDR3 sequences; 9% to 9.5% lies in the top ten. TRB amplification used approximately 250 ng of peripheral blood genomic DNA. The source of the sample is a study of T cell clusters in autoimmune cytopenias. Points from the study as a whole: Comparing secondary cytopenia with chronic lymphocytic leukemia showed no cluster-lack signature, apparently masked by lymphoma repertoire. Clustering suggested that physiological T cell clusters were missing in primary autoimmune cytopenia patients. TRB repertoire shifts in secondary cytopenia and chronic lymphocytic leukemia mostly reflected lymphoma, not autoimmunity.

This CDR3 is built from 15 residues. Germline-derived CDR1 and CDR2 are LNHDA and SQIVND (reference sequence). The specimen was peripheral blood. The sequence came from a human donor with an autoimmune cytopenia or autoimmune hepatitis (not recorded which). The J gene is TRBJ2-7, the V gene TRBV19; TCRdb reports TRBD1, a call that lacks DNA to check it against. The CDR3 reads CASSKSQAPAYEQYF. The variable domain in full, with the rest retrieved from reference TRBV19 and TRBJ2-7, is DGGITQSPKYLFRKEGQNVTLSCEQNLNHDAMYWYRQDPGQGLRLIYYSQIVNDFQKGDIAEGYSVSREKKESFPLTVTSAQKNPTAFYLCASSKSQAPAYEQYFGPGTRLTVT.